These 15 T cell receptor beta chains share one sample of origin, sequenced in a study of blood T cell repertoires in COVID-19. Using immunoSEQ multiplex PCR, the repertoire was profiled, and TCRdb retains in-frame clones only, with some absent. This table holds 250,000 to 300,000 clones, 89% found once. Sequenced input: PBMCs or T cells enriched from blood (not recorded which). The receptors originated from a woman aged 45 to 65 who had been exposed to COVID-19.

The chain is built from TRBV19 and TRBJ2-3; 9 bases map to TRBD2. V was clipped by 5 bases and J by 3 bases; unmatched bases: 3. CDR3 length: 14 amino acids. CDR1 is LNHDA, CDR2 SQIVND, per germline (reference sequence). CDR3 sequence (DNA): TGTGCCAGTAGTGCGGGGGGGCCGACAGATACGCAGTATTTT. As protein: CASSAGGPTDTQYF.

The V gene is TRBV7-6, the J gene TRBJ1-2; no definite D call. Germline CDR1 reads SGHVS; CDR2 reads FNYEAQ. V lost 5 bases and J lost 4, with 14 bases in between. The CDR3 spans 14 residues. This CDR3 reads CASSPLGGLYGYTF. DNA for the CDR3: TGTGCCAGCAGCCCTTTGGGCGGACTCTATGGCTACACCTTC.

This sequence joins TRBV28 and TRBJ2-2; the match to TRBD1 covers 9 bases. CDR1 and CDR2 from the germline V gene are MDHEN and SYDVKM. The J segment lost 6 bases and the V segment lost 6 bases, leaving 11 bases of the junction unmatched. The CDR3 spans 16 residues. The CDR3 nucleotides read TGTGCCAGCAGCGACTGGACAGGGGACGCCGCCGGGGAGCTGTTTTTT. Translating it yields CASSDWTGDAAGELFF.

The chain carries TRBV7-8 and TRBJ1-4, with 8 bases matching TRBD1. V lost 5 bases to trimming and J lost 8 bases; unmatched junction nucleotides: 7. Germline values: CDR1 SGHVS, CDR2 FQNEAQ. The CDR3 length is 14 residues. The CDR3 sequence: CASSRTGLGEKLFF. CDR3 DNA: TGTGCCAGCAGCCGGACAGGGTTGGGGGAAAAACTGTTTTTT.

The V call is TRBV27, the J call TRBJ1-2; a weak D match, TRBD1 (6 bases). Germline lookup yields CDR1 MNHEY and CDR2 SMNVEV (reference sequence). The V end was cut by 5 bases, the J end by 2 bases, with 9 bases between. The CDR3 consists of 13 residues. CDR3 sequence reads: CASSNRVNYGYTF. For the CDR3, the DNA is TGTGCCAGCAGTAACAGGGTAAACTATGGCTACACCTTC.

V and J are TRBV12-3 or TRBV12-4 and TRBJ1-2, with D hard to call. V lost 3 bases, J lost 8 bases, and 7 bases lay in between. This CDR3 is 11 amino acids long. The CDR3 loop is CASSLFQGYTF. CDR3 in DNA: TGTGCCAGCAGTTTGTTTCAGGGCTACACCTTC.

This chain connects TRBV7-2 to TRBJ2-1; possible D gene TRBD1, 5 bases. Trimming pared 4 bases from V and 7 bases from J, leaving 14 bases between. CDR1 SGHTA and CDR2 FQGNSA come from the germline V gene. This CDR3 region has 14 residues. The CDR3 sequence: CASSSQDKWNEQFF. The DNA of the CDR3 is TGTGCCAGCAGCTCCCAGGACAAGTGGAATGAGCAGTTCTTC.

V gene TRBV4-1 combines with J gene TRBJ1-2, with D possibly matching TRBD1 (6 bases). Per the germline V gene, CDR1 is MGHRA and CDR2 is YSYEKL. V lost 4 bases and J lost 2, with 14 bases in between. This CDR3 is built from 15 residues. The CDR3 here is CASSRSTGLNYGYTF. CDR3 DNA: TGCGCCAGCAGCCGTTCGACAGGCTTAAACTATGGCTACACCTTC.

CDR3: CASSPQTGGTEAFF. The DNA for the CDR3 is TGTGCCAGCTCACCCCAAACAGGGGGCACTGAAGCTTTCTTT. The rearrangement joins TRBV18 to TRBJ1-1, with TRBD1 matching over 8 bases. This CDR3 has 14 amino acids. Germline loops: CDR1 KGHSH, CDR2 LQKENI. J was trimmed by 4 bases and V by 3 bases; bases with no gene match: 4.

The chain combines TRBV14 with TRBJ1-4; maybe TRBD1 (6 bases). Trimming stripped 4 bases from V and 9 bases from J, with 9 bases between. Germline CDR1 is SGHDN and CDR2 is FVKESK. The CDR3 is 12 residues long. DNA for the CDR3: TGTGCCAGCAGCCTTCAGGGGCAAAAACTGTTTTTT. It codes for CASSLQGQKLFF.

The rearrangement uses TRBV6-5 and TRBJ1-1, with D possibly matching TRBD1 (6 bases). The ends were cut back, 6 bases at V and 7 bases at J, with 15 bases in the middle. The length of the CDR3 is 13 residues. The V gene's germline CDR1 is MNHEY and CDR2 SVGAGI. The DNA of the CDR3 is TGTGCCAGCAGGCCCAGGGGAGGGTTTGAAGCTTTCTTT. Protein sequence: CASRPRGGFEAFF.

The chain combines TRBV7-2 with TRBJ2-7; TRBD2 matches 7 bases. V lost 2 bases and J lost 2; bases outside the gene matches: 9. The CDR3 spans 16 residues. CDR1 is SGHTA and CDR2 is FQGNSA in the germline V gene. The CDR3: CASSLRAGDRAYEQYF. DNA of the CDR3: TGTGCCAGCAGCTTACGGGCGGGAGACCGCGCCTACGAGCAGTACTTC.

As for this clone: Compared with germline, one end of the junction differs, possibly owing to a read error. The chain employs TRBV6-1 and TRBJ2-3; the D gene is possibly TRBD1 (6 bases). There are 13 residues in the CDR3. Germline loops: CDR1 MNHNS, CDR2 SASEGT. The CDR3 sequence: CASSEKTDSRRSF. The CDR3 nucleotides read TGTGCCAGCAGTGAGAAAACGGACAGCCGTCGGTCTTTT.

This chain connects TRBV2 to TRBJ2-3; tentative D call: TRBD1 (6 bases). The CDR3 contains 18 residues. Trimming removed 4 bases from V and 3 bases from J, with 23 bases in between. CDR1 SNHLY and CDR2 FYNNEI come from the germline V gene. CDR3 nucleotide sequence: TGTGCCAGCAGTGGGGCACTACAGGGAATCAGTTGGACAGATACGCAGTATTTT. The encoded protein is CASSGALQGISWTDTQYF.

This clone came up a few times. The CDR3 here is CASSISPERGLDEKLFF. The CDR3 DNA sequence: TGTGCCAGTAGTATATCCCCGGAGAGGGGGTTAGATGAAAAACTGTTTTTT. V and J are TRBV19 and TRBJ1-4; possible D gene TRBD1, 6 bases. Trimming removed 2 bases from V and 6 bases from J, with 19 bases in between. CDR1 and CDR2 from the germline V gene are LNHDA and SQIVND (reference sequence). CDR3 length equals 17 residues.